The 26 T cell receptor beta chains presented below share a single source sample, sequenced in a study of shared clonotypes between healthy human individuals. As defined, naive CD8 cells were CD45RO-negative and positively selected for CCR7, with terminally differentiated effector memory CD45RA+ cells excluded. Profiling relied on immunoSEQ multiplex PCR, and the TCRdb table lists in-frame clones only, not all of them. Here the sample spans around 2,000,000 clones, roughly 94% being singletons. Input material: naive CD8+ T cells sorted from blood. The receptor source for this set is a man aged 18 to 35 in good health.

The chain uses TRBV6-5 and TRBJ2-5, with TRBD2 matching 8 bases. Germline V gene lookup returns CDR1 MNHEY and CDR2 SVGAGI. CDR3 length: 14 amino acids. The J segment lost 4 bases and the V segment lost 6 bases, leaving 7 bases of the junction unmatched. The CDR3 DNA is TGTGCCAGCAGCATTACTAGCGGAGGAGAGACCCAGTACTTC. It specifies CASSITSGGETQYF.

The chain links TRBV2 to TRBJ2-7; unclear D gene. Per the germline V gene, CDR1 is SNHLY and CDR2 is FYNNEI. The CDR3 is made up of 11 amino acids. V was trimmed by 4 bases and J by 5 bases, leaving 6 bases between them. This chain's CDR3 is CASSVADEQYF. CDR3 in DNA: TGTGCCAGCAGTGTTGCGGACGAGCAGTACTTC.

The V call is TRBV7-9, the J call TRBJ2-1, with D possibly matching TRBD2 (6 bases). The CDR3 covers 11 residues. Per the germline V gene, CDR1 is SEHNR and CDR2 is FQNEAQ (reference sequence). V lost 5 bases and J 12 bases, leaving 11 bases between the germline ends. CDR3 sequence (DNA): TGTGCCAGCAGCCAAGGGACTGTGCAGTTCTTC. Its translation is CASSQGTVQFF.

This clone was seen just once. The sample holds other DNA sequences that translate to the same CDR3. The chain combines TRBV27 with TRBJ2-7; D is unresolved. Germline CDR1 and CDR2: MNHEY and SMNVEV (reference sequence). The CDR3 length is 12 residues. Trimming pared 3 bases from V and 1 base from J, leaving 4 bases between. The CDR3 spells CASSFNSYEQYF. The DNA for the CDR3 is TGTGCCAGCAGTTTTAATTCCTACGAGCAGTACTTC.

The V call is TRBV6-5, the J call TRBJ2-5; TRBD1 matches at 7 bases. Germline CDR1 and CDR2: MNHEY and SVGAGI. The CDR3 is 14 amino acids. Trimming took 6 bases from V and 1 from J; bases not matched to a gene: 5. Written as DNA, the CDR3 is TGTGCCAGCAGGCCGGGGACAGTCCAAGAGACCCAGTACTTC. The encoded protein is CASRPGTVQETQYF.

This clone was found a few times. The chain employs TRBV27 and TRBJ2-7; possible D gene TRBD1, 6 bases. Germline CDR1 reads MNHEY; CDR2 reads SMNVEV (reference sequence). Trimming removed 8 bases from V and 0 bases from J, with 14 bases in between. This CDR3 is 14 amino acids long. CDR3 sequence (DNA): TGTGCCAGCGCCAGGGGTCCCAGCTCCTACGAGCAGTACTTC. Its protein product is CASARGPSSYEQYF.

This rearrangement joins TRBV5-1 to TRBJ2-7, with a weak D call TRBD1 (6 bases). V shed 1 base and J shed 3 bases, with 14 bases lying between them. Germline CDR1 is SGHRS and CDR2 is YFSETQ. This CDR3 is 15 amino acids long. CDR3 in amino acids: CASSLSWSTGYEQYF. Here the CDR3 DNA reads TGCGCCAGCAGCTTGAGTTGGTCGACAGGCTACGAGCAGTACTTC.

This clone has just a few counts. The chain links TRBV10-3 to TRBJ1-2; possible D gene TRBD1, 6 bases. Germline values: CDR1 ENHRY, CDR2 SYGVKD. Trimming shortened V by 5 bases and J by 7 bases, and 11 bases separated the two germline ends. The CDR3 is 12 amino acids. The CDR3 sequence is CAISSGGLGYTF. CDR3 coding DNA: TGTGCCATCAGTTCTGGGGGGCTTGGCTACACCTTC.

On this clone itself: Other DNA sequences in this specimen translate into the identical CDR3. The CDR3 DNA reads TGTGCCAGCAGTTTAGGCCTGGCCTACGAGCAGTACTTC. Translating gives CASSLGLAYEQYF. The V gene is TRBV27, the J gene TRBJ2-7; the D is unclear. V lost 2 bases and J lost 2, with 7 bases in between. Germline V gives CDR1 MNHEY, CDR2 SMNVEV (reference sequence). There are 13 residues in the CDR3.

About this clone: The sample carries other DNA sequences with the same CDR3. The chain links TRBV5-6 to TRBJ1-1; D is uncertain. The germline V and J ends were trimmed by 1 base and 0 bases, with 1 base remaining between them. This CDR3 comprises 12 residues. Per the germline V gene, CDR1 is SGHDT and CDR2 is YYEEEE. In DNA form, the CDR3 reads TGTGCCAGCAGCTTGTTGAACACTGAAGCTTTCTTT. Its protein is CASSLLNTEAFF.

Here the CDR3 reads CASSFSPRGSNQPQHF. In DNA, the CDR3 is TGTGCCAGTTCCTTCTCGCCGAGGGGGAGCAATCAGCCCCAGCATTTT. J is TRBJ1-5 and V is TRBV6-6, with D tentatively TRBD1 (6 bases). Germline V lookup: CDR1 MNHNY, CDR2 SVGAGI (reference sequence). This CDR3 contains 16 residues. The V end lost 9 bases, the J end lost 1 base, and 19 bases lay between the germline ends.

This chain connects TRBV6-6 to TRBJ2-1; no reliable D call. CDR3 length: 11 amino acids. CDR1 and CDR2 (germline): MNHNY, SVGAGI (reference sequence). V lost 7 bases and J 7 bases, leaving 8 bases between the germline ends. The chain's CDR3 is CASINTNEQFF. The CDR3 DNA follows: TGTGCCAGCATTAACACTAATGAGCAGTTCTTC.

J is TRBJ2-3 and V is TRBV7-2, with D uncertain. The CDR3 covers 13 residues. Germline assignment: CDR1 SGHTA and CDR2 FQGNSA. The V and J ends lost 2 bases and 0 bases respectively, with 3 bases between them. The chain's CDR3 is CASSLLSTDTQYF. The DNA of the CDR3 is TGTGCCAGCAGCTTACTCAGCACAGATACGCAGTATTTT.

V is TRBV30 and J is TRBJ2-7; D call uncertain. V was clipped by 4 bases and J by 0 bases, with 10 bases between them. CDR3 length: 13 amino acids. Germline V gene data show CDR1 as GTSNPN and CDR2 as SVGIG (reference sequence). This CDR3 is CAWNGGSSYEQYF. Written as DNA, the CDR3 is TGTGCCTGGAATGGCGGATCCTCCTACGAGCAGTACTTC.

The genes are TRBV7-9 and TRBJ2-2, with D maybe TRBD2 (7 bases). Trimming removed 1 base at V and 3 bases at J, with 15 bases between. The CDR3 length is 17 residues. From germline, CDR1 is SEHNR and CDR2 FQNEAQ (reference sequence). The CDR3 nucleotides are TGTGCCAGCAGCTTAGGACGGGGGGCCACCGACACCGGGGAGCTGTTTTTT. It codes for CASSLGRGATDTGELFF. The full variable domain, its missing parts supplied by reference TRBV7-9 and TRBJ2-2, is DTGVSQNPRHKITKRGQNVTFRCDPISEHNRLYWYRQTLGQGPEFLTYFQNEAQLEKSRLLSDRFSAERPKGSFSTLEIQRTEQGDSAMYLCASSLGRGATDTGELFFGEGSRLTVL.

This clone was counted once. The genes are TRBV5-1 and TRBJ2-1, with 7 bases fitting TRBD1. The ends lost 5 bases at V and 10 bases at J; junction bases unmatched: 9. The CDR3 loop spans 13 amino acids. Germline loops: CDR1 SGHRS, CDR2 YFSETQ. The CDR3 nucleotides are TGCGCCAGCAGTTTGAGACAGGGTTGGGAGCAGTTCTTC. It encodes CASSLRQGWEQFF.

This clone appeared once. This probably arose from a read error, given a far larger clone one base away. Additional DNA sequences in this sample encode the identical CDR3. The J gene is TRBJ1-1, the V gene TRBV9, with D perhaps matching TRBD1 (5 bases). This CDR3 has 13 amino acids. Between the trimmed V and J ends, which lost 0 bases and 4 bases, there was a span of 7 bases. Germline V gene sequence: CDR1 SGDLS, CDR2 YYNGEE. CDR3 residues: CASSVGGTTEAFF. The CDR3 coding sequence is TGTGCCAGCAGCGTAGGAGGGACCACTGAAGCTTTCTTT.

This rearrangement joins TRBV4-3 to TRBJ1-3; 9 bases are a match to TRBD1. CDR3 length equals 13 residues. The germline V gene encodes CDR1 LGHNA and CDR2 YSLEER. V dropped 8 bases and J dropped 1; count of bases not matched to a gene: 0. The CDR3 sequence: CASGQGSGNTIYF. The CDR3, as DNA: TGCGCCAGCGGACAGGGGTCTGGAAACACCATATATTTT.

This rearrangement joins TRBV6-6 to TRBJ2-7; weak D call: TRBD1 (6 bases). The germline CDR1 and CDR2 sequences are MNHNY and SVGAGI (reference sequence). This CDR3 has 13 residues. Trimming removed 2 bases at V and 3 bases at J, with 8 bases between. The CDR3, as DNA: TGTGCCAGCAGTTACATGGACAGCTACGAGCAGTACTTC. Amino acids: CASSYMDSYEQYF.

V gene TRBV30 combines with J gene TRBJ2-3; D assignment may be TRBD1 or TRBD2 (5 bases each). The germline V gene has CDR1 GTSNPN and CDR2 SVGIG (reference sequence). The germline V and J ends were trimmed by 0 bases and 9 bases, with 10 bases remaining between them. The CDR3 is 12 residues long. The CDR3 nucleotides read TGTGCCTGGAGTGTATTGGGGGTGACGCAGTATTTT. This encodes CAWSVLGVTQYF.

This clone occurred once. V usage is TRBV6-1 and J usage is TRBJ2-4; no definite D call. The V and J ends lost 2 bases and 15 bases respectively, with 14 bases between them. Germline V gene sequence: CDR1 MNHNS, CDR2 SASEGT. There are 12 residues in the CDR3. CDR3 nucleotide sequence: TGTGCCAGCAGTGAACCGGGCCACCTCACGTACTTC. This translates into CASSEPGHLTYF.

In its sample, this clone was seen a few times. This chain uses TRBV11-3 with TRBJ1-6; D may be TRBD1 (5 bases). This CDR3 has 13 residues. The V gene lost 3 bases and the J gene lost 10 bases, with 10 bases spanning the gap. Germline values: CDR1 SGHNT, CDR2 YENEEA. The chain's CDR3 is CASSFDSQSPLHF. In DNA form, the CDR3 reads TGTGCCAGCAGCTTCGACAGTCAATCACCCCTCCACTTT.

This clone has a single count. This may come from a read error, since a much larger clone is one base off. The identical CDR3 is also encoded by other nucleotide sequences in the sample. The chain recombines TRBV6-1 with TRBJ2-7; no clear D gene. V was shortened by 1 base and J by 2 bases, with 6 bases between the two germline ends. From germline, CDR1 is MNHNS and CDR2 SASEGT. The CDR3 extends over 13 amino acids. CDR3 in DNA: TGTGCCAGCAGTGAAGGGCTGGCCTACGAGCAGTACTTC. It specifies CASSEGLAYEQYF.

The rearrangement uses TRBV25-1 and TRBJ2-7, with 7 bases identical to TRBD1. V gave up 6 bases and J gave up 4 bases; unmatched junction bases: 12. Germline CDR1 and CDR2: MGHDK and SYGVNS. The CDR3 sequence is 15 residues long. CDR3 sequence: CASREQQGNGYEQYF. CDR3 DNA: TGTGCCAGCAGAGAACAACAGGGGAATGGTTACGAGCAGTACTTC.

The chain is built from TRBV19 and TRBJ1-5; tentatively, D is TRBD1 (6 bases). This CDR3 is 16 amino acids long. Germline lookup yields CDR1 LNHDA and CDR2 SQIVND (reference sequence). V was pared by 5 bases and J by 0 bases, with 14 bases between. CDR3 region: CASSLGQQYSNQPQHF. The CDR3 region has the DNA TGTGCCAGTAGTTTGGGACAACAGTATAGCAATCAGCCCCAGCATTTT.

About this clone itself: Additional DNA sequences in this sample encode the identical CDR3. The chain joins TRBV6-1 to TRBJ2-7; possibly TRBD2 for D (5 bases). V lost 4 bases, J lost 3 bases, and 10 bases lay in between. The length of the CDR3 is 13 residues. The germline V gene has CDR1 MNHNS and CDR2 SASEGT. The CDR3 DNA reads as TGTGCCAGCAGTGCTGCGGGTAGCTACGAGCAGTACTTC. This encodes CASSAAGSYEQYF.